Following are 23 T cell receptor beta chains from one sample sequenced in a study of blood T cell repertoires in COVID-19. The protocol was immunoSEQ multiplex PCR, while the TCRdb copy is restricted to in-frame clones and leaves out a portion. The table has under 55,000 clones, around 87% seen once. Sequenced: peripheral blood. The source of these receptors is an elderly woman with COVID-19, enrolled during active disease.

This clone was seen just once. The chain links TRBV25-1 to TRBJ2-7; 9 bases match TRBD2. The trim removed 10 bases at V and 2 bases at J, leaving 6 bases unmatched. The CDR3 contains 13 residues. Germline CDR1 reads MGHDK; CDR2 reads SYGVNS. The CDR3 sequence: CATGLANTYEQYF. CDR3 bases: TGTGCCACCGGACTAGCGAATACCTACGAGCAGTACTTC.

The chain recombines TRBV6-1 with TRBJ2-3; 9 nucleotides align to TRBD2. CDR3 length: 15 residues. V shed 1 base, J shed 7 bases, and the junction held 6 bases outside the gene matches. Germline CDR1 and CDR2: MNHNS and SASEGT. The CDR3 DNA follows: TGTGCCAGCAGTGAAGAGCGAGCGGGGGGCAATACGCAGTATTTT. The encoded protein is CASSEERAGGNTQYF.

V usage is TRBV5-1 and J usage is TRBJ1-6; 7 nucleotides match TRBD1. This CDR3 is 17 amino acids long. The trim removed 2 bases at V and 3 bases at J, leaving 8 bases unmatched. Per the germline V gene, CDR1 is SGHRS and CDR2 is YFSETQ. CDR3 sequence reads: CASSFGQGGNYNSPLHF. As DNA, the CDR3 is TGCGCCAGCAGCTTCGGTCAGGGGGGAAACTATAATTCACCCCTCCACTTT.

V gene TRBV19 combines with J gene TRBJ1-4; TRBD1 is a possible D gene (5 bases). Germline CDR1 and CDR2: LNHDA and SQIVND (reference sequence). There are 15 residues in the CDR3. Trimming cost V 7 bases and J 0 bases, with 12 bases left between them. The CDR3 region has the DNA TGTGCCAGTAAACGAACAGGCGCAACTAATGAAAAACTGTTTTTT. It is translated as CASKRTGATNEKLFF.

The chain joins TRBV7-3 to TRBJ1-1, with unresolved D. V lost 2 bases to trimming and J lost 1 base, with 11 bases between them. Looked up from germline, CDR1 is SGHTA and CDR2 is FQGTGA. This CDR3 is built from 15 residues. The CDR3 spells CASSLGSQRNTEAFF. CDR3 sequence (DNA): TGTGCCAGCAGCTTAGGTTCCCAGCGGAACACTGAAGCTTTCTTT.

By its share, this clone is medium-sized (0.01 to 0.1%). This chain uses TRBV7-9 with TRBJ2-7, with D possibly TRBD2 on 6 matching bases. V was pared by 5 bases and J by 3 bases, with 17 bases between. The CDR3 is made up of 15 amino acids. The germline CDR1 and CDR2 sequences are SEHNR and FQNEAQ (reference sequence). Here the CDR3 DNA reads TGTGCCAGCAGCCAAACCGGGACGCGGGACTACGAGCAGTACTTC. Translating it yields CASSQTGTRDYEQYF.

CDR3 nucleotides: TGTGCCATCAGTGGGACTAGCGGGGGGGGCACCTACGAGCAGTACTTC. Translation: CAISGTSGGGTYEQYF. V gene TRBV10-3 combines with J gene TRBJ2-7, with 15 bases identical to TRBD2. J was trimmed by 2 bases and V by 4 bases; bases with no gene match: 3. Germline CDR1 ENHRY, CDR2 SYGVKD. The CDR3 has 16 residues.

This sequence joins TRBV2 and TRBJ2-5; D is perhaps TRBD1 (5 bases). The V gene lost 1 base and the J gene lost 4 bases, with 13 bases spanning the gap. The CDR3 covers 15 residues. Germline loops: CDR1 SNHLY, CDR2 FYNNEI. The CDR3 sequence is CASSEDQGGPETQYF. CDR3 nucleotides: TGTGCCAGCAGTGAAGACCAGGGTGGTCCAGAGACCCAGTACTTC.

The rearrangement uses TRBV10-3 and TRBJ1-2; D is possibly TRBD1 (6 bases). The CDR3 is made up of 13 amino acids. The germline V gene has CDR1 ENHRY and CDR2 SYGVKD. The V and J ends lost 5 bases and 5 bases respectively, with 12 bases between them. Written as DNA, the CDR3 is TGTGCCATCAGTTCCCGGGACAAGTATGGCTACACCTTC. Its translation: CAISSRDKYGYTF.

The V gene is TRBV5-6, the J gene TRBJ2-5, with TRBD2 matching over 9 bases. With 6 bases clipped from V and 4 bases from J, the junction kept 7 bases outside the gene matches. There are 14 residues in the CDR3. Germline-derived CDR1 and CDR2 are SGHDT and YYEEEE. The CDR3 loop is CASKTGTSLETQYF. The CDR3 coding sequence is TGTGCCAGCAAGACCGGGACTAGCTTAGAGACCCAGTACTTC.

The rearrangement joins TRBV6-6 to TRBJ1-2; a weak D match, TRBD1 (6 bases). This CDR3 has 16 amino acids. Looked up from germline, CDR1 is MNHNY and CDR2 is SVGAGI (reference sequence). Trimming took off 6 bases at V and 4 bases at J, with 21 bases between the two ends. As DNA, the CDR3 is TGTGCCAGCAGGGTAAACAGGGTTCTTTCCCTCTATGGCTACACCTTC. Translated: CASRVNRVLSLYGYTF.

A note on this clone: It is unclear where the CDR3 begins or ends on the DNA, so no DNA is shown, and the CDR3 is as TCRdb lists it. This CDR3 reads CASSKVGQGALGGELFF. The J gene is TRBJ2-2, the V gene TRBV21-1; TRBD1 reflects the table's D call only, with no check against the DNA. TRBV21-1 is a documented pseudogene. With termini counted, the CDR3 has 17 amino acids.

The genes are TRBV5-1 and TRBJ2-4; D may be TRBD2 (5 bases). Germline V gives CDR1 SGHRS, CDR2 YFSETQ. With 5 bases removed from V and 0 bases from J, the gap between germline ends came to 6 bases. The CDR3 is made up of 13 amino acids. CDR3 sequence reads: CASRAVAKNIQYF. In DNA, the CDR3 is TGCGCCAGCAGAGCGGTAGCCAAAAACATTCAGTACTTC.

At least ten counts were recorded for this clone. This chain joins TRBV15 and TRBJ2-2; possibly TRBD1 for D (5 bases). The V end was cut by 3 bases, the J end by 4 bases, with 12 bases between. The CDR3 covers 15 residues. The germline gives CDR1 LNHNV, CDR2 YYDKDF (reference sequence). The CDR3: CATSSPQGGTGELFF. Here the CDR3 DNA reads TGTGCCACCAGCAGCCCGCAGGGTGGCACCGGGGAGCTGTTTTTT.

The chain carries TRBV18 and TRBJ1-2; a weak D match, TRBD1 (6 bases). Germline lookup yields CDR1 KGHSH and CDR2 LQKENI. The CDR3 loop spans 14 amino acids. The germline V and J ends were trimmed by 5 bases and 2 bases, with 12 bases remaining between them. CDR3 protein: CASSNPGQNYGYTF. CDR3 nucleotide sequence: TGTGCCAGCTCAAATCCAGGACAGAACTATGGCTACACCTTC. Filled out from reference TRBV18 and TRBJ1-2, the complete variable domain reads NAGVMQNPRHLVRRRGQEARLRCSPMKGHSHVYWYRQLPEEGLKFMVYLQKENIIDESGMPKERFSAEFPKEGPSILRIQQVVRGDSAAYFCASSNPGQNYGYTFGSGTRLTVV.

V and J are TRBV7-2 and TRBJ2-5; the D gene is possibly TRBD2 (6 bases). The V end lost 0 bases, the J end lost 0 bases, and 8 bases lay between the germline ends. This CDR3 comprises 15 residues. Germline values: CDR1 SGHTA, CDR2 FQGNSA. The DNA of the CDR3 is TGTGCCAGCAGCTTAGCGGGACTCTACCAAGAGACCCAGTACTTC. Amino acid sequence: CASSLAGLYQETQYF.

The chain is built from TRBV6-5 and TRBJ1-1; unclear D gene. With 0 bases removed from V and 1 base from J, the gap between germline ends came to 12 bases. This CDR3 contains 16 residues. The germline CDR1 and CDR2 sequences are MNHEY and SVGAGI. CDR3 DNA: TGTGCCAGCAGTTACTCGGCTCTTTTTAAGAACACTGAAGCTTTCTTT. Translating it yields CASSYSALFKNTEAFF.

The chain has TRBV7-2 and TRBJ1-4, with D hard to call. The germline CDR1 and CDR2 sequences are SGHTA and FQGNSA. The CDR3 is 12 residues long. Trimming stripped 3 bases from V and 8 bases from J, with 7 bases between. The CDR3 DNA sequence: TGTGCCAGCAGCTTCGGGAGCGAAAAACTGTTTTTT. It yields the protein CASSFGSEKLFF.

The gene calls are TRBV5-6 and TRBJ2-1; 11 bases line up with TRBD2. This CDR3 is 17 amino acids long. From germline, CDR1 is SGHDT and CDR2 YYEEEE. V lost 2 bases to trimming and J lost 6 bases; unmatched junction nucleotides: 10. The CDR3 coding sequence is TGTGCCAGCAGCTTAGAGTCGCTAGCGGGGGGCGGCAATGAGCAGTTCTTC. Amino acids: CASSLESLAGGGNEQFF.

By frequency in the sample, this clone is medium-sized. The V call is TRBV5-5, the J call TRBJ1-3; no reliable D call. The V gene's germline CDR1 is SGHKS and CDR2 YYEKEE (reference sequence). The CDR3 is made up of 15 amino acids. Trimming took 0 bases from V and 0 from J, leaving 7 bases between them. The CDR3 DNA sequence: TGTGCCAGCAGCTTGGTCGGAGCCTCTGGAAACACCATATATTTT. Protein sequence: CASSLVGASGNTIYF. Full variable domain (rest looked up from reference TRBV5-5 and TRBJ1-3): DAGVTQSPTHLIKTRGQQVTLRCSPISGHKSVSWYQQVLGQGPQFIFQYYEKEERGRGNFPDRFSARQFPNYSSELNVNALLLGDSALYLCASSLVGASGNTIYFGEGSWLTVV.

This clone was recorded only once. This chain joins TRBV21-1 and TRBJ2-7; the table's D call TRBD1 went unverified against the DNA. TRBV21-1 is a pseudogene locus. This CDR3 region has 16 residues. The CDR3 region is CASSKGGTGGSYEQYF. The CDR3 DNA follows: TGTGCCAGCAGCAAAGGCGGGACAGGGGGTTCCTACGAGCAGTACTTC.

The chain is built from TRBV6-6 and TRBJ1-1; 7 positions agree with TRBD1. V was clipped by 5 bases and J by 0 bases; unmatched bases: 6. Germline V CDR1 and CDR2: MNHNY, SVGAGI (reference sequence). The CDR3 length is 15 residues. The CDR3 DNA follows: TGTGCCAGCAGTCCCCGGGACAGTATGAACACTGAAGCTTTCTTT. It codes for CASSPRDSMNTEAFF.

CDR3 residues: CASSTGTSQETQYF. The DNA for the CDR3 is TGTGCCAGCAGCACCGGGACTTCTCAAGAGACCCAGTACTTC. V and J are TRBV7-3 and TRBJ2-5; maybe TRBD2 (6 bases). CDR1 is SGHTA, CDR2 FQGTGA, per germline. The CDR3 extends over 14 amino acids. V was trimmed by 5 bases and J by 2 bases, leaving 12 bases between them.